The clone carrying this T cell receptor beta chain was seen only a few times. The antigen is not known. The use of a sample-barcoded 5' primer and a J-beta primer mix characterized a second PCR of about 7 to 12 cycles. A template-switch adaptor that had 12 random nucleotides put a tag on each cDNA molecule. The yield of each sample was at least 3 million CDR3-containing paired-end reads. TCRdb processed the 5' RACE reads anew with MiXCR; each CDR3 protein has one entry. This table holds around 1,500,000 distinct CDR3 sequences, 42% found once. This entry comes from a study of blood T cells in healthy people across ages. Study-wide results and caveats: When set beside aged donors, long-lived donors presented more naive CD4+ cells and higher diversity.

The CDR3 consists of 15 residues. Trimming took off 5 bases at V and 2 bases at J, with 13 bases between the two ends. The germline V gene encodes CDR1 SGHVS and CDR2 FNYEAQ. The sequencing input was blood. The TCR originated in a woman under 30 in good health. The J gene is TRBJ2-1, the V gene TRBV7-6, with D possibly being TRBD1 (6 bases). The CDR3 region is CASSDTGLTYNEQFF. CDR3 nucleotide sequence: TGTGCCAGCAGCGACACAGGGTTGACCTACAATGAGCAGTTCTTC.